A selection of T cell receptor beta chains follows, all from one sample in a study of regulatory T cells in long-lasting Graves disease. Via MiXCR, TCRdb re-called the multiplex PCR reads, giving one row per CDR3 protein. The sample has about 380,000 distinct CDR3 sequences, 15% to 19% seen once. Here the sequenced sample was peripheral blood mononuclear cells (PBMCs), taken at new diagnosis, from a patient treated with antithyroid drugs. Receptors originate from a female donor with Graves disease. Each CDR3 is given with its conserved first and last residue. The order of the fields is V gene, J gene, D gene, clone size, CDR3 protein, CDR3 DNA. A D gene is named only where the DNA matches it firmly. Size tells how often a clone was seen (once, few, many) or the class of an expanded clone, and some rows leave it out.

V gene: TRBV10-3; J gene: TRBJ1-5; D gene: -; clone size: -; CDR3 protein: CAISGTRGNQPQHF; CDR3 DNA: TGTGCCATCAGTGGTACCAGGGGCAATCAGCCCCAGCATTTT
V gene: TRBV3-1; J gene: TRBJ2-1; D gene: -; clone size: many; CDR3 protein: CASSQDLISSYNEQFF; CDR3 DNA: TGTGCCAGCAGCCAAGATCTTATTAGCTCCTACAATGAGCAGTTCTTC
V gene: TRBV9; J gene: TRBJ2-3; D gene: -; clone size: many; CDR3 protein: CASSVESVSGDTQYF; CDR3 DNA: TGTGCCAGCAGCGTAGAATCGGTATCAGGGGATACGCAGTATTTT
V gene: TRBV6-1; J gene: TRBJ1-2; D gene: TRBD1; clone size: few; CDR3 protein: CASRPRLRDRSTLGYGYTF; CDR3 DNA: TGTGCCAGCAGACCCCGCTTAAGGGACAGGAGTACCCTGGGCTATGGCTACACCTTC
V gene: TRBV12-3/TRBV12-4; J gene: TRBJ1-2; D gene: TRBD1; clone size: many; CDR3 protein: CASSSQGLGYTF; CDR3 DNA: TGTGCCAGCAGCTCACAGGGGCTTGGCTACACCTTC
V gene: TRBV28; J gene: TRBJ1-1; D gene: -; clone size: many; CDR3 protein: CASSLGARRLNTEAFF; CDR3 DNA: TGTGCCAGCAGTTTAGGTGCCCGGAGATTGAACACTGAAGCTTTCTTT
V gene: TRBV5-1; J gene: TRBJ1-6; D gene: -; clone size: many; CDR3 protein: CASSFQQGYSPLHF; CDR3 DNA: TGCGCCAGCAGCTTTCAACAGGGCTATTCACCCCTCCACTTT
V gene: TRBV6-2/TRBV6-3; J gene: TRBJ2-1; D gene: -; clone size: many; CDR3 protein: CASSYRLGTREQFF; CDR3 DNA: TGTGCCAGCAGTTACCGTCTTGGGACTCGAGAGCAGTTCTTC
V gene: TRBV20-1; J gene: TRBJ2-3; D gene: TRBD2; clone size: many; CDR3 protein: CSATGLAGFDTQYF; CDR3 DNA: TGCAGTGCTACGGGACTAGCGGGATTCGATACGCAGTATTTT
V gene: TRBV7-9; J gene: TRBJ2-7; D gene: TRBD2; clone size: -; CDR3 protein: CASSRLATYEQYF; CDR3 DNA: TGTGCCAGCAGTCGACTAGCGACCTACGAGCAGTACTTC
V gene: TRBV14; J gene: TRBJ1-2; D gene: TRBD1; clone size: -; CDR3 protein: CASSPPGQGDYGYTF; CDR3 DNA: TGTGCCAGCAGCCCGCCGGGACAGGGGGACTATGGCTACACCTTC
V gene: TRBV4-1; J gene: TRBJ1-2; D gene: -; clone size: many; CDR3 protein: CASSQGQLAFYGYTF; CDR3 DNA: TGCGCCAGCAGCCAAGGACAGCTCGCCTTCTATGGCTACACCTTC
V gene: TRBV27; J gene: TRBJ2-3; D gene: TRBD2; clone size: many; CDR3 protein: CASSPGTRFDTQYF; CDR3 DNA: TGTGCCAGCAGCCCGGGGACTAGGTTCGATACGCAGTATTTT
V gene: TRBV19; J gene: TRBJ1-5; D gene: -; clone size: many; CDR3 protein: CASSTTGLRAIDQPQHF; CDR3 DNA: TGTGCCAGTAGTACGACAGGCTTGAGGGCAATCGATCAGCCCCAGCATTTT
V gene: TRBV28; J gene: TRBJ1-1; D gene: -; clone size: many; CDR3 protein: CASSLSGAHTEAFF; CDR3 DNA: TGTGCCAGCAGTTTATCCGGGGCCCACACTGAAGCTTTCTTT
V gene: TRBV24-1; J gene: TRBJ2-1; D gene: TRBD2; clone size: many; CDR3 protein: CATSESSGGGGNEQFF; CDR3 DNA: TGTGCCACCAGTGAAAGTAGCGGGGGGGGGGGCAATGAGCAGTTCTTC
V gene: TRBV28; J gene: TRBJ2-5; D gene: TRBD2; clone size: -; CDR3 protein: CASSSGLAGGPYQETQYF; CDR3 DNA: TGTGCCAGCAGTTCGGGACTAGCGGGAGGCCCGTACCAAGAGACCCAGTACTTC
V gene: TRBV12-3/TRBV12-4; J gene: TRBJ1-6; D gene: TRBD1; clone size: many; CDR3 protein: CASSPPGTGINSPLHF; CDR3 DNA: TGTGCCAGCAGTCCCCCAGGGACAGGGATAAATTCACCCCTCCACTTT
V gene: TRBV27; J gene: TRBJ2-7; D gene: -; clone size: many; CDR3 protein: CASSPSQDSYEQYF; CDR3 DNA: TGTGCCAGCAGTCCCTCGCAGGATTCCTACGAGCAGTACTTC
V gene: TRBV20-1; J gene: TRBJ2-1; D gene: -; clone size: few; CDR3 protein: CSARGRFSYNEQFF; CDR3 DNA: TGCAGTGCTAGGGGAAGATTCTCCTACAATGAGCAGTTCTTC
V gene: TRBV10-3; J gene: TRBJ1-5; D gene: -; clone size: -; CDR3 protein: CAISESGGEQPQHF; CDR3 DNA: TGTGCCATCAGTGAGTCAGGGGGGGAACAGCCCCAGCATTTT
V gene: TRBV5-1; J gene: TRBJ1-1; D gene: -; clone size: many; CDR3 protein: CASSLGMNTEAFF; CDR3 DNA: TGTGCCAGCAGTTTGGGGATGAACACTGAAGCTTTCTTT
V gene: TRBV7-9; J gene: TRBJ2-2; D gene: -; clone size: many; CDR3 protein: CASSLPTGELFF; CDR3 DNA: TGTGCCAGCAGCTTACCAACCGGGGAGCTGTTTTTT
V gene: TRBV20-1; J gene: TRBJ2-1; D gene: -; clone size: -; CDR3 protein: CSARADGNNEQFF; CDR3 DNA: TGCAGTGCTAGGGCCGACGGTAACAATGAGCAGTTCTTC
V gene: TRBV19; J gene: TRBJ2-3; D gene: -; clone size: many; CDR3 protein: CASSPVRSRTDTQYF; CDR3 DNA: TGTGCCAGTAGCCCAGTGCGGAGTCGCACAGATACGCAGTATTTT
V gene: TRBV12-3/TRBV12-4; J gene: TRBJ1-2; D gene: -; clone size: many; CDR3 protein: CASSPGYTNYGYTF; CDR3 DNA: TGTGCCAGCAGTCCAGGTTATACGAACTATGGCTACACCTTC
V gene: TRBV12-5; J gene: TRBJ2-7; D gene: TRBD2; clone size: few; CDR3 protein: CASGSRGGAYEQYF; CDR3 DNA: TGTGCTAGTGGTTCCCGCGGGGGGGCCTACGAGCAGTACTTC
V gene: TRBV12-3/TRBV12-4; J gene: TRBJ2-1; D gene: -; clone size: many; CDR3 protein: CASSATGFKFF; CDR3 DNA: TGTGCCAGCAGTGCAACAGGGTTCAAGTTCTTC
V gene: TRBV30; J gene: TRBJ1-5; D gene: TRBD1; clone size: many; CDR3 protein: CAWSVPWDRGHYSNQPQHF; CDR3 DNA: TGTGCCTGGAGTGTACCCTGGGACAGGGGCCACTATAGCAATCAGCCCCAGCATTTT
V gene: TRBV11-2; J gene: TRBJ2-3; D gene: -; clone size: many; CDR3 protein: CASSQGSRSTDTQYF; CDR3 DNA: TGTGCCAGCAGCCAGGGGAGCCGGTCCACAGATACGCAGTATTTT
V gene: TRBV29-1; J gene: TRBJ2-1; D gene: TRBD2; clone size: many; CDR3 protein: CSVVPLGLAGFNEQFF; CDR3 DNA: TGCAGCGTTGTGCCCTTAGGACTAGCGGGATTTAATGAGCAGTTCTTC
V gene: TRBV2; J gene: TRBJ1-2; D gene: -; clone size: many; CDR3 protein: CASDPGRLGYGYTF; CDR3 DNA: TGTGCCAGCGATCCGGGGCGCTTGGGCTATGGCTACACCTTC
V gene: TRBV20-1; J gene: TRBJ2-1; D gene: TRBD1; clone size: many; CDR3 protein: CSATRGQGSDLQYNEQFF; CDR3 DNA: TGCAGTGCCACGAGGGGACAGGGTTCAGATCTCCAATACAATGAGCAGTTCTTC
V gene: TRBV12-3/TRBV12-4; J gene: TRBJ2-6; D gene: TRBD1; clone size: many; CDR3 protein: CASSPGAGGPSGANVLTF; CDR3 DNA: TGTGCCAGCAGTCCAGGGGCAGGGGGTCCCTCTGGGGCCAACGTCCTGACTTTC
V gene: TRBV7-2; J gene: TRBJ2-3; D gene: TRBD2; clone size: -; CDR3 protein: CASSDGLAGRRDTQYF; CDR3 DNA: TGTGCCAGCAGCGACGGACTAGCGGGACGCAGGGATACGCAGTATTTT
V gene: TRBV6-5; J gene: TRBJ2-7; D gene: -; clone size: many; CDR3 protein: CASSFGNEQYF; CDR3 DNA: TGTGCCAGCAGTTTTGGGAACGAGCAGTACTTC
V gene: TRBV12-3/TRBV12-4; J gene: TRBJ1-4; D gene: TRBD1; clone size: few; CDR3 protein: CASSPTGVGDEKLFF; CDR3 DNA: TGTGCCAGCAGCCCTACAGGGGTTGGGGATGAAAAACTGTTTTTT
V gene: TRBV3-1; J gene: TRBJ2-1; D gene: TRBD2; clone size: many; CDR3 protein: CASSQDPAGGPGNEQFF; CDR3 DNA: TGTGCCAGCAGCCAAGACCCAGCGGGGGGGCCAGGCAATGAGCAGTTCTTC
V gene: TRBV3-1; J gene: TRBJ1-4; D gene: -; clone size: many; CDR3 protein: CASSLATNEKLFF; CDR3 DNA: TGTGCCAGCAGTTTGGCAACTAATGAAAAACTGTTTTTT
V gene: TRBV3-1; J gene: TRBJ1-1; D gene: -; clone size: many; CDR3 protein: CASSHLGAPYLDTEAFF; CDR3 DNA: TGTGCCAGCAGCCACTTAGGGGCACCGTACTTGGACACTGAAGCTTTCTTT
V gene: TRBV7-3; J gene: TRBJ2-2; D gene: -; clone size: many; CDR3 protein: CASSLDYDPGELFF; CDR3 DNA: TGTGCCAGCAGCTTAGATTATGACCCCGGGGAGCTGTTTTTT
V gene: TRBV20-1; J gene: TRBJ1-1; D gene: -; clone size: many; CDR3 protein: CSARWDTEAFF; CDR3 DNA: TGCAGTGCTAGATGGGACACTGAAGCTTTCTTT
V gene: TRBV2; J gene: TRBJ2-5; D gene: TRBD1; clone size: many; CDR3 protein: CASSLGTGDAETQYF; CDR3 DNA: TGTGCCAGCAGCTTAGGGACAGGGGACGCAGAGACCCAGTACTTC
V gene: TRBV5-1; J gene: TRBJ2-3; D gene: -; clone size: few; CDR3 protein: CASSLVVTGRNTDTQYF; CDR3 DNA: TGCGCCAGCAGCTTGGTAGTTACAGGGCGCAACACAGATACGCAGTATTTT
V gene: TRBV7-6; J gene: TRBJ1-1; D gene: -; clone size: many; CDR3 protein: CASSLYGDTMAKLSERNTEAFF; CDR3 DNA: TGTGCCAGCAGCTTATACGGGGACACCATGGCCAAACTATCAGAACGGAACACTGAAGCTTTCTTT
V gene: TRBV18; J gene: TRBJ1-1; D gene: -; clone size: -; CDR3 protein: CASSPQGRYTEAFF; CDR3 DNA: TGTGCCAGCTCACCCCAGGGACGGTACACTGAAGCTTTCTTT
V gene: TRBV2; J gene: TRBJ1-5; D gene: -; clone size: many; CDR3 protein: CASGAQGEGNQPQHF; CDR3 DNA: TGTGCCAGCGGAGCCCAGGGAGAGGGAAATCAGCCCCAGCATTTT
V gene: TRBV27; J gene: TRBJ2-1; D gene: TRBD1; clone size: many; CDR3 protein: CASRTQGAPNEQFF; CDR3 DNA: TGTGCCAGCAGAACACAGGGGGCGCCCAATGAGCAGTTCTTC
V gene: TRBV20-1; J gene: TRBJ1-1; D gene: -; clone size: many; CDR3 protein: CSARSGGKNTEAFF; CDR3 DNA: TGCAGTGCTAGATCGGGGGGTAAGAACACTGAAGCTTTCTTT
V gene: TRBV7-9; J gene: TRBJ2-5; D gene: TRBD2; clone size: few; CDR3 protein: CASSYTGTSGQETQYF; CDR3 DNA: TGTGCCAGCAGCTATACCGGGACTAGCGGACAAGAGACCCAGTACTTC
V gene: TRBV6-2/TRBV6-3; J gene: TRBJ1-2; D gene: -; clone size: many; CDR3 protein: CASSYPPVCRGSGYTF; CDR3 DNA: TGTGCCAGCAGTTACCCCCCGGTGTGCAGGGGTTCTGGCTACACCTTC
V gene: TRBV27; J gene: TRBJ2-2; D gene: -; clone size: few; CDR3 protein: CASSLSGTGGPGELFF; CDR3 DNA: TGTGCCAGCAGTTTATCGGGGACGGGTGGCCCTGGGGAGCTGTTTTTT
V gene: TRBV5-1; J gene: TRBJ2-1; D gene: -; clone size: many; CDR3 protein: CASSLTVGASYNEQFF; CDR3 DNA: TGCGCCAGCAGCCTTACCGTCGGGGCGTCCTACAATGAGCAGTTCTTC
V gene: TRBV7-9; J gene: TRBJ1-2; D gene: TRBD1; clone size: many; CDR3 protein: CASSFGTGKNGYTF; CDR3 DNA: TGTGCCAGCAGCTTTGGGACAGGGAAGAATGGCTACACCTTC
V gene: TRBV19; J gene: TRBJ1-5; D gene: -; clone size: few; CDR3 protein: CASSSDLPGSQPQHF; CDR3 DNA: TGTGCCAGTAGCTCGGACCTACCGGGAAGTCAGCCCCAGCATTTT
V gene: TRBV9; J gene: TRBJ2-1; D gene: -; clone size: -; CDR3 protein: CASSVGTRRSDEQFF; CDR3 DNA: TGTGCCAGCAGCGTAGGAACTAGAAGGTCCGATGAGCAGTTCTTC
V gene: TRBV29-1; J gene: TRBJ2-1; D gene: TRBD2; clone size: many; CDR3 protein: CSVGGLAAYNEQFF; CDR3 DNA: TGCAGCGTTGGGGGACTAGCTGCCTACAATGAGCAGTTCTTC
V gene: TRBV4-2; J gene: TRBJ2-7; D gene: -; clone size: -; CDR3 protein: CASRGISYEQYF; CDR3 DNA: TGTGCCAGCAGGGGAATCTCCTACGAGCAGTACTTC
V gene: TRBV20-1; J gene: TRBJ2-3; D gene: -; clone size: many; CDR3 protein: CSGVTRTASSTDTQYF; CDR3 DNA: TGCAGTGGCGTGACCCGGACAGCATCTAGCACAGATACGCAGTATTTT
V gene: TRBV3-1; J gene: TRBJ2-3; D gene: -; clone size: many; CDR3 protein: CASSQTEDTQYF; CDR3 DNA: TGTGCCAGCAGCCAAACTGAGGATACGCAGTATTTT